This T cell receptor (beta chain) was sequenced for a study of blood T cell repertoires in COVID-19. There are 14 residues in the CDR3. The V end was cut by 4 bases, the J end by 3 bases, with 12 bases between. The germline V gene has CDR1 MGHDK and CDR2 SYGVNS. Sequencing was performed with immunoSEQ multiplex PCR; in TCRdb, only in-frame clones are kept and a portion is missing. In the table there are under 200,000 clones, around 79% of which are singletons. Input material: peripheral blood. The gene calls are TRBV25-1 and TRBJ1-2; D remains unclear. This clonotype was obtained from a man aged 55 to 70 with active or convalescent COVID-19. CDR3 sequence: CASSGSGSYYGYTF. CDR3 coding DNA: TGTGCCAGCAGTGGTTCAGGATCATACTATGGCTACACCTTC.